The rows below give T cell receptor beta chains drawn from one sample of a study of identical twins. TCRdb re-analysed the 5' RACE reads in MiXCR, keeping a single row per CDR3 protein. The sample shows under 350,000 distinct CDR3 sequences, roughly 8.6% of them seen only once. The same data also went into a second study, on yellow fever vaccine responses in identical twins.

The sequencing sample was made of CD8+ T cells sorted from blood. The receptors come from a woman aged 18-29 years in good health. Both conserved end residues are part of each CDR3. The D gene is left open where the match is weak. Size values are once, few and many counts, or a class for expanded clones, and some rows have none.

>.|.|TRBJ2-5|TRBV18
TGTGCCAGCTCACCCGGGACTGAAGAGACCCAGTACTTC
CASSPGTEETQYF
>many|TRBD2|TRBJ2-3|TRBV29-1
TGCAGTGGGGAGGGAATGGAGCTGGATACGCAGTATTTT
CSGEGMELDTQYF
>many|.|TRBJ2-5|TRBV24-1
TGTGCCACCAGTAGCGGACAGATTCAAGAGACCCAGTACTTC
CATSSGQIQETQYF
>.|.|TRBJ2-1|TRBV18
TGTGCCAGCTCACCAATGGGGAGCAATGAGCAGTTCTTC
CASSPMGSNEQFF
>few|TRBD2|TRBJ2-1|TRBV7-3
TGTGCCAGCGGCCTTAGCGGGGGGGCGGATGAGCAGTTCTTC
CASGLSGGADEQFF
>many|TRBD2|TRBJ2-1|TRBV5-4
TGTGCCAGCAGCTTGCGCGGGAGTTCCTACAATGAGCAGTTCTTC
CASSLRGSSYNEQFF
>.|.|TRBJ1-1|TRBV21-1
TGTGCCAGCAGCAAAGACGCCCCGCGGAACACTGAAGCTTTCTTT
CASSKDAPRNTEAFF
>many|.|TRBJ2-1|TRBV12-3/TRBV12-4
TGTGCCAGCAACTCGATCAGTGAGCAGTTCTTC
CASNSISEQFF
>.|TRBD2|TRBJ2-7|TRBV20-1
TGCAGTGCAGACGGGGGGTCTACCTACGAGCAGTACTTC
CSADGGSTYEQYF
>.|.|TRBJ1-1|TRBV4-2
TGTGCCAGCAGCCAAGGGGGCTACACTGAAGCTTTCTTT
CASSQGGYTEAFF
>.|TRBD2|TRBJ2-5|TRBV29-1
TGCAGCGTTGAAGGGACTAGCCAAGAGACCCAGTACTTC
CSVEGTSQETQYF
>many|TRBD1|TRBJ2-5|TRBV29-1
TGCAGCCTATGGACAGGGGGCGAAGAGACCCAGTACTTC
CSLWTGGEETQYF
>.|TRBD2|TRBJ2-5|TRBV4-2
TGTGCCAGCAGCCAAGATTCTTTTCTCCGGACTAGCGGCCAAGAGACCCAGTACTTC
CASSQDSFLRTSGQETQYF
>few|TRBD2|TRBJ2-7|TRBV6-2/TRBV6-3
TGTGCCAGCAATTACGACCCCAACTTAAGGACTAGCGGGGCTTTCTACGAGCAGTACTTC
CASNYDPNLRTSGAFYEQYF